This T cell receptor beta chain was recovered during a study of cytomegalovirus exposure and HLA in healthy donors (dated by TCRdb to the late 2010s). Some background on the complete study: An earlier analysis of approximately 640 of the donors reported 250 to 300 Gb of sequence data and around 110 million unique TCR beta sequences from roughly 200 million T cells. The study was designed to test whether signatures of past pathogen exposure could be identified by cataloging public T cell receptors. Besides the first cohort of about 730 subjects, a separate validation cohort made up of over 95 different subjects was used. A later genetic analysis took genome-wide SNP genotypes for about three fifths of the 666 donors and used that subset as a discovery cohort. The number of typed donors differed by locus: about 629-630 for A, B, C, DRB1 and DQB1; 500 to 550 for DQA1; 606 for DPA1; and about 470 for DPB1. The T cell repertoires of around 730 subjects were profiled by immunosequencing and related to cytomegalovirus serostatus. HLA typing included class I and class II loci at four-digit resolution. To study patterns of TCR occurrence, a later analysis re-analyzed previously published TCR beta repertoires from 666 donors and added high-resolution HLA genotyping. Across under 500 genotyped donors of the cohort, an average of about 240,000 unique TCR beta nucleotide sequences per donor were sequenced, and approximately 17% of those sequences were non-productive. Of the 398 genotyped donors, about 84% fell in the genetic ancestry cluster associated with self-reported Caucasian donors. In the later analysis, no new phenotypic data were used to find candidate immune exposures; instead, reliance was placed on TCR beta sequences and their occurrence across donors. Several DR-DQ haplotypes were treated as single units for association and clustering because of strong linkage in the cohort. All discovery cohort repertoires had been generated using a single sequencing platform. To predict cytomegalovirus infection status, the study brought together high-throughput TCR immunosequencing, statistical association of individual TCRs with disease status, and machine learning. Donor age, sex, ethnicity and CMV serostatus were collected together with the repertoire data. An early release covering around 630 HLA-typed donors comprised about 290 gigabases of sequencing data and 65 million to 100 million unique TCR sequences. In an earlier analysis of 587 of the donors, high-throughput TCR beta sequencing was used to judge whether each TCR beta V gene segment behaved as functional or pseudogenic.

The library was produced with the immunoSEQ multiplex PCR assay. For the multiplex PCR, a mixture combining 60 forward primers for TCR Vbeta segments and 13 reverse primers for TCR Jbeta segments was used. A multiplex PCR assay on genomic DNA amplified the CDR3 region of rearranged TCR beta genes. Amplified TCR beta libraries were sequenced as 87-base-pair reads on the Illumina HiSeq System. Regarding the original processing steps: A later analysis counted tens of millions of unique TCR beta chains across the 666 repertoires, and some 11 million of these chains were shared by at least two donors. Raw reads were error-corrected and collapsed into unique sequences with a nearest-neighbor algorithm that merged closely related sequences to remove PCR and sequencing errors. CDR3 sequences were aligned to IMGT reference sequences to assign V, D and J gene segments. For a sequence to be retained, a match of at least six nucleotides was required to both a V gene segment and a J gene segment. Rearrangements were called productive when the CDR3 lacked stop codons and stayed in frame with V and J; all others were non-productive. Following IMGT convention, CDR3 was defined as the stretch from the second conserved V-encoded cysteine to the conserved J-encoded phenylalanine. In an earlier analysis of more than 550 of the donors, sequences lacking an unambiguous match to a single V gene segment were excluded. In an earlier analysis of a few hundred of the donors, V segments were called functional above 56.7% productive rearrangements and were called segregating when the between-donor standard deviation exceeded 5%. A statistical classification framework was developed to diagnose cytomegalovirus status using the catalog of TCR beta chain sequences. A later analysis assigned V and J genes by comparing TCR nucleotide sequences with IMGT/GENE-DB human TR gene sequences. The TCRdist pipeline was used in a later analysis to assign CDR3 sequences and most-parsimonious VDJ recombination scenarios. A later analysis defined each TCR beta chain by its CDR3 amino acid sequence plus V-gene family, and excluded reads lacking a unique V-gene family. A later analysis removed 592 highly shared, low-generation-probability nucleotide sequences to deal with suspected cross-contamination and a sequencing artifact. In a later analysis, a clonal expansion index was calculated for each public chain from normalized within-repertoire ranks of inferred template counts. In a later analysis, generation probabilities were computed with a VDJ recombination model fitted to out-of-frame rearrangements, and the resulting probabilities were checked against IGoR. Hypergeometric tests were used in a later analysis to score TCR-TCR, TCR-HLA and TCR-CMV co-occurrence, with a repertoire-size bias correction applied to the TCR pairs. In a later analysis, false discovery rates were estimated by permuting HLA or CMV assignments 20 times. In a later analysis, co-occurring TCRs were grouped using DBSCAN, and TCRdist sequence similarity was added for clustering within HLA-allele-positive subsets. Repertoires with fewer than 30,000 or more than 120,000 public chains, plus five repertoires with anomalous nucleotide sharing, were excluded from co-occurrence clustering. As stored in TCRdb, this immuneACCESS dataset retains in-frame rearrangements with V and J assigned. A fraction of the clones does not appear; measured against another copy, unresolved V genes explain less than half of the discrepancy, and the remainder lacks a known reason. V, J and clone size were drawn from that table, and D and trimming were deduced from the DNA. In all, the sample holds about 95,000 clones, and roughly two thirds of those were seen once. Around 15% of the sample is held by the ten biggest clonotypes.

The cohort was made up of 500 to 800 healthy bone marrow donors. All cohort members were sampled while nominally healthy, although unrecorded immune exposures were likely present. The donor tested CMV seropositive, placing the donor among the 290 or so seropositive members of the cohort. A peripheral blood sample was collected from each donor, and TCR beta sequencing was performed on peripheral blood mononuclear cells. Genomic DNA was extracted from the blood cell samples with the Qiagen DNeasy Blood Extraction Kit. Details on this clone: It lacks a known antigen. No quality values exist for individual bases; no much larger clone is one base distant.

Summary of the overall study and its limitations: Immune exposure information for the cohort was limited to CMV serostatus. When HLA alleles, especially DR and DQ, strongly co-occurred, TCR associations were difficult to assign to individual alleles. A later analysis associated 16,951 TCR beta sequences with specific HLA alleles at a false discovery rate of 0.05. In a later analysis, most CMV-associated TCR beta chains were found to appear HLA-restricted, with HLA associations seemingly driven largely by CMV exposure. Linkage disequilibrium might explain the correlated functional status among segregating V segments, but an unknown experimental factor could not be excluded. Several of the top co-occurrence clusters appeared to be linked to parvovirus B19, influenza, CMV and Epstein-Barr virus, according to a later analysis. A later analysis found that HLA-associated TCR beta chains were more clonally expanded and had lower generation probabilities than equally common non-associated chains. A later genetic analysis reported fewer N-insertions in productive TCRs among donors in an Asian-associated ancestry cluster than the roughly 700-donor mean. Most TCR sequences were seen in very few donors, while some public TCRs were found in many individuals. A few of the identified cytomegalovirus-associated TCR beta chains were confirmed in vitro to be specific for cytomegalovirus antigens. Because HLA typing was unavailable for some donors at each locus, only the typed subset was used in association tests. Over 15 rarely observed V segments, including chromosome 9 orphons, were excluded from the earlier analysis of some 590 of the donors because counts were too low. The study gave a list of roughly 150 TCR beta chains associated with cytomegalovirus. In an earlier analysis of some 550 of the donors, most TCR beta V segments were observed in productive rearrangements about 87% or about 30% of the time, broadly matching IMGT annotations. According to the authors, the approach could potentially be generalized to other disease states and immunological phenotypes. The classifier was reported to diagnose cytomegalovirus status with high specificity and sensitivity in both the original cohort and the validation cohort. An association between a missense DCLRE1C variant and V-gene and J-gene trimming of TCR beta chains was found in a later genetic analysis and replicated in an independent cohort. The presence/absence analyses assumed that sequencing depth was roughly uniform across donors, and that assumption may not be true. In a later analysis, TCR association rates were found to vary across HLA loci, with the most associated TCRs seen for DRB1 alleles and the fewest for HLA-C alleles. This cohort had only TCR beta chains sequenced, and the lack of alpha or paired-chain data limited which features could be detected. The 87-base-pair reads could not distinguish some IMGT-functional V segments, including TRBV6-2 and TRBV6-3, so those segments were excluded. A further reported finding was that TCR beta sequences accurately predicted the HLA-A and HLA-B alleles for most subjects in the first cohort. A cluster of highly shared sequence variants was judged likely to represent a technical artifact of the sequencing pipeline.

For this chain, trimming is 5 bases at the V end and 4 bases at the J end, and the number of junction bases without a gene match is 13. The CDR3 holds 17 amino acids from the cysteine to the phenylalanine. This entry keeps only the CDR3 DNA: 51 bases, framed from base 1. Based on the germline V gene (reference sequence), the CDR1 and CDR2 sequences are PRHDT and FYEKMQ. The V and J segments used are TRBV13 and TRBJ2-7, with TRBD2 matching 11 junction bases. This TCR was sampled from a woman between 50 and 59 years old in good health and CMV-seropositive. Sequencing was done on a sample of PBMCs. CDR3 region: CASSNLGTSGQMYEQYF. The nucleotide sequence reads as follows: TGTGCCAGCAGCAACCTAGGGACTAGCGGTCAGATGTACGAGCAGTACTTC.